The clone carrying this TCR beta chain was seen more than once but under ten times. Its target is not known. The sample belongs to a study of post-analysis software for immune sequencing data. Study-wide results and caveats: Patients carried a few TRBV segments more frequently than controls did, and TRBV5-6, TRBV5-1 and TRBV20-1 were among them. Pronounced co-clustering by F measure was evident among identically batched samples. Comparison with controls showed significantly lower normalized Chao1 diversity in multiple sclerosis patients.

Germline lookup yields CDR1 MNHEY and CDR2 SMNVEV (reference sequence). The trim removed 6 bases at V and 4 bases at J, leaving 8 bases unmatched. There are 14 residues in the CDR3. Presence of unique molecular identifiers characterized the TCR beta cDNA libraries. TCRdb reprocessed the PCR reads via MiXCR and lists one record per CDR3 protein. The sample lists 550,000 to 700,000 distinct CDR3 sequences, about 40% seen once, with around 1.7% in the top ten. The specimen sequenced was blood. The V call is TRBV27, the J call TRBJ2-7, with 8 positions matching TRBD1. The source of this sequence is a girl aged 10 to 17 with multiple sclerosis. The CDR3 DNA sequence: TGTGCCAGCAGCCCTATCCAGGGGGCTTACGAGCAGTACTTC. Protein sequence: CASSPIQGAYEQYF.